This T cell receptor beta chain was found in a study of identical twins. This clonotype showed up just a few times. TCRdb itself ran the 5' RACE reads through MiXCR, one entry per CDR3 protein. The sample gives approximately 500,000 distinct CDR3 sequences, approximately 25% of which show up once; around 3% is in the top ten. CDR3 length: 13 amino acids. In germline, CDR1 is DFQATT, CDR2 SNEGSKA (reference sequence). Unmatched junction bases numbered 5, after V lost 6 bases and J lost 6 bases. This sample also belongs to another study, concerning T cells expressing NK-cell markers. Turning to that study: Out of eight donors sequenced, seven tested HCMV-seropositive and the remaining one seronegative. Topping the CD3+CD56-NKG2C+ fraction as well were these clonotypes, in a handful of donors. Whether expanded NKG2C+ T cell clones were HCMV specific stayed uncertain.

This receptor was obtained from a young woman in good health. J is TRBJ2-3 and V is TRBV20-1; TRBD2 aligns across 11 bases. Material: CD4+ T cells sorted from blood. The CDR3 DNA reads TGCAGTGCGCCGGGACTAGCGGCCGATACGCAGTATTTT. Its protein is CSAPGLAADTQYF.